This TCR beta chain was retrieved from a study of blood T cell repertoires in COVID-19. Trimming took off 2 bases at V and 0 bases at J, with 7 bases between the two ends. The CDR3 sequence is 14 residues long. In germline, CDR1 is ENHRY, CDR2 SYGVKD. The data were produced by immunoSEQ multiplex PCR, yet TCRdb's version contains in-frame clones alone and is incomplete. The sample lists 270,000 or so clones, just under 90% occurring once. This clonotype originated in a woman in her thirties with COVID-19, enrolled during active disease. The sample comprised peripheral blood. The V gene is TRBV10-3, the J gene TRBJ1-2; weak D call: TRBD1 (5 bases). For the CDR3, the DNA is TGTGCCATCAGTGAGGGGGGGGCTAACTATGGCTACACCTTC. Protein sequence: CAISEGGANYGYTF.